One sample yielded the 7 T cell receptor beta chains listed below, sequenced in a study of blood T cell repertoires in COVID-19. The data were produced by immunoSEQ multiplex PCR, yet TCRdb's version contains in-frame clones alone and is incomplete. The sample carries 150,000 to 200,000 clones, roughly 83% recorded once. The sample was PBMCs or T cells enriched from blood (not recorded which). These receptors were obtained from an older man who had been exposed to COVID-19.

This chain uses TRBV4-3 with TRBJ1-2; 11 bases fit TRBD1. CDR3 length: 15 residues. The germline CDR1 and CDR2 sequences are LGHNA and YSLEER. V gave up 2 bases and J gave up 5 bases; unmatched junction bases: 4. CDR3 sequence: CASSQTGQGVYGYTF. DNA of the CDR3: TGCGCCAGCAGCCAAACGGGACAGGGGGTATATGGCTACACCTTC.

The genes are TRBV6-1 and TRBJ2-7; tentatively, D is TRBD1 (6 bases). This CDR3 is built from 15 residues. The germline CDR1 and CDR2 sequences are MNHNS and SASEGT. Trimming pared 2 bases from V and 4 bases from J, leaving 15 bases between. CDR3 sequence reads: CASSEWLQGEYEQYF. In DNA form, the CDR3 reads TGTGCCAGCAGTGAATGGCTACAGGGAGAATACGAGCAGTACTTC.

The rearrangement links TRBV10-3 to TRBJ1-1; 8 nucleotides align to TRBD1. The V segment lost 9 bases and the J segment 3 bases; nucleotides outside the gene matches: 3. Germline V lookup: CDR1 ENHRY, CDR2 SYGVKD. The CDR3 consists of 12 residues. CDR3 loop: CAIGQGDTEAFF. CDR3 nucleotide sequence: TGTGCCATAGGACAGGGAGACACTGAAGCTTTCTTT.

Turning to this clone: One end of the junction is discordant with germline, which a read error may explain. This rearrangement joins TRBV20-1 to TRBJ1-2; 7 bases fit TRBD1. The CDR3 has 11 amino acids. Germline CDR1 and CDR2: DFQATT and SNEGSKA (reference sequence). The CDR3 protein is CSAKSGGATSF. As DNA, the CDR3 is TGCAGTGCTAAGTCAGGGGGTGCGACCTCCTTC.

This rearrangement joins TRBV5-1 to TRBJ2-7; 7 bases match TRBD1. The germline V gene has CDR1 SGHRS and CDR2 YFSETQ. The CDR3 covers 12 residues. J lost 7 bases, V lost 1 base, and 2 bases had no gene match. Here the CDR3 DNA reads TGCGCCAGCAGCTTGTACAGGGGAGAGCAGTACTTC. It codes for CASSLYRGEQYF.

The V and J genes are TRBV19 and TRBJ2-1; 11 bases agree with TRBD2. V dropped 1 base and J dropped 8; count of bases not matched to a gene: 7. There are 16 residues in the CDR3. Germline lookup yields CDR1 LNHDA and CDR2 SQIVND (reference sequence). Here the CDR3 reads CASSIVSGRAWDEQFF. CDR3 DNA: TGTGCCAGTAGTATAGTTAGCGGGAGGGCCTGGGATGAGCAGTTCTTC.

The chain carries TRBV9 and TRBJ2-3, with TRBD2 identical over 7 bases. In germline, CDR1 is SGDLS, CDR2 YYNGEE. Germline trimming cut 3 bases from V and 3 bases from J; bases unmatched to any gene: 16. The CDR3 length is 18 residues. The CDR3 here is CASSATPLGGRRTDTQYF. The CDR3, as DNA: TGTGCCAGCAGCGCGACCCCCCTGGGCGGGAGAAGGACAGATACGCAGTATTTT.